The entry below describes one TCR beta chain. CDR1 is SGDLS and CDR2 is YYNGEE in the germline V gene. Losses at the gene ends were 0 bases for V and 3 bases for J; bases not matched to a gene: 5. This CDR3 is built from 15 residues. Method: immunoSEQ multiplex PCR; TCRdb's copy keeps in-frame clones and lacks some. The data show 80,000 to 95,000 clones, about 97% seen once. The entry originates in a study of technical replicates of blood from a few donors. The material sequenced was T cells isolated from PBMCs. The rearrangement uses TRBV9 and TRBJ1-2, with 7 bases aligning to TRBD1. This clonotype was sampled from a human donor in good health. This chain's CDR3 is CASSVGRGRDYGYTF. CDR3 DNA: TGTGCCAGCAGCGTAGGGAGGGGGCGCGACTATGGCTACACCTTC.